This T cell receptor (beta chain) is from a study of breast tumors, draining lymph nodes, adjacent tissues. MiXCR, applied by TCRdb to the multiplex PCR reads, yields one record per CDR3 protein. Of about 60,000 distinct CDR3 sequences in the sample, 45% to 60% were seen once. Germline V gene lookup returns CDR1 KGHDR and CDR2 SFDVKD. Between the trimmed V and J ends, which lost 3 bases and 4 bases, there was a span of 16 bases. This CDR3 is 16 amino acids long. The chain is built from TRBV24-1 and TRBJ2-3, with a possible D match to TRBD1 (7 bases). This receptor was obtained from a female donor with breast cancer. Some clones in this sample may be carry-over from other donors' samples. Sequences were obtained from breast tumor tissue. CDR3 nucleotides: TGTGCCACCAGTGATCCCGGGGGACAGATCTCAGATACGCAGTATTTT. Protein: CATSDPGGQISDTQYF.